These T cell receptor beta chains were read from a single sample in a study of T-cell reconstitution after alpha-beta-depleted transplantation in children. TCRdb re-called the PCR reads through MiXCR, storing one row per CDR3 protein. The sample yields about 20,000 distinct CDR3 sequences, about 11% seen once. Sequenced here: PBMCs from the stem cell graft donor, sampled from the stem cell graft. These receptors were obtained from a human donor who donated a stem cell graft to a child with chronic granulomatous disease. Both conserved end residues are part of each CDR3. D genes are given only for firm matches. The size field is filled for only some rows; it gives once, few, many or a size class.

TRBD2	TRBV10-2	many	CASSLAGRTDTQYF
TRBD2	TRBV29-1	.	CSAWTSGAADTQYF
.	TRBV12-3/TRBV12-4	many	CASTSVGAQNTGELFF
.	TRBV27	many	CASSFSPETQYF
.	TRBV5-1	many	CASSAESTDTQYF
TRBD2	TRBV7-2	many	CASSLSLAGYNEQFF
TRBD1	TRBV12-3/TRBV12-4	many	CASSANRGRGEKLFF
.	TRBV7-2	medium-sized	CASSLVSSFSYNEQFF
.	TRBV12-5	.	CASGLTTGTIPGEQFF
TRBD2	TRBV10-3	.	CAAKTSGSYNEQFF
.	TRBV18	many	CASSPGSGGSYEQYF
TRBD2	TRBV29-1	many	CSVEESAGALTDTQYF
.	TRBV4-1	many	CASSQGYSYEQYF
TRBD1	TRBV5-1	many	CASSPGQVQSYNEQFF
.	TRBV7-9	few	CASSSPGDHNEQFF
TRBD1	TRBV27	many	CASSKGTANQPQHF
TRBD2	TRBV5-1	.	CASCKLAGALDTQYF
TRBD2	TRBV29-1	.	CSSLSGGIHNEQFF
.	TRBV20-1	many	CSARIPGLNQPQHF
TRBD1	TRBV12-3/TRBV12-4	many	CASSPIDRGYVGELFF
TRBD2	TRBV4-3	once	CASSQELTSGISDTQYF
.	TRBV29-1	.	CSVRTDSTDTQYF
.	TRBV5-1	many	CASSLEAGYYEQYF
TRBD1	TRBV28	many	CASTPGWTGNTEAFF